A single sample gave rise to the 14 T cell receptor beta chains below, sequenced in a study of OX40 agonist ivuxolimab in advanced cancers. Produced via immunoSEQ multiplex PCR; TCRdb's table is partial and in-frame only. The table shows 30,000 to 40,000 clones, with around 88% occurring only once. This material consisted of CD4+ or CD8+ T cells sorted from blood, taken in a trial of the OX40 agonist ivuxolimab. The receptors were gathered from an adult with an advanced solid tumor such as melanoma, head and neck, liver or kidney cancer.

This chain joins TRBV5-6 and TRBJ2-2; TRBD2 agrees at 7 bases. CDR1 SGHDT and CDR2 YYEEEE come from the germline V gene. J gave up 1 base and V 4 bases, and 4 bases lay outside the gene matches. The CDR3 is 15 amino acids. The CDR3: CASSKLAQNTGELFF. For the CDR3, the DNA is TGTGCCAGCAGCAAACTAGCGCAGAACACCGGGGAGCTGTTTTTT.

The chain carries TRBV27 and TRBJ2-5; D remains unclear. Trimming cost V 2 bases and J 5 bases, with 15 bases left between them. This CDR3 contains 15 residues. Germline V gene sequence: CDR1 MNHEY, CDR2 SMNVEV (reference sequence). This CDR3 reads CASSLLFSPPETQYF. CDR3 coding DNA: TGTGCCAGCAGTTTACTCTTTTCACCCCCGGAGACCCAGTACTTC.

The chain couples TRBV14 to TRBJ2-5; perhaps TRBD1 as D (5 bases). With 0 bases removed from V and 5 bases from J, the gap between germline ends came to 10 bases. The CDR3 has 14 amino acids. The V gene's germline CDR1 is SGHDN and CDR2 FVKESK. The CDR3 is CASSQDRVRETQYF. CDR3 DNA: TGTGCCAGCAGCCAAGACAGGGTTCGCGAGACCCAGTACTTC. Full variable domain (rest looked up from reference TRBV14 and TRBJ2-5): EAGVTQFPSHSVIEKGQTVTLRCDPISGHDNLYWYRRVMGKEIKFLLHFVKESKQDESGMPNNRFLAERTGGTYSTLKVQPAELEDSGVYFCASSQDRVRETQYFGPGTRLLVL.

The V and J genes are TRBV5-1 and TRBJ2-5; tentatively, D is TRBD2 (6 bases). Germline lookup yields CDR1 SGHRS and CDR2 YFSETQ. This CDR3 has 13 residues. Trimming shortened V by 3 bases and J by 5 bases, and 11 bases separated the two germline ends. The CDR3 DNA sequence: TGCGCCAGCAGCTCGGGACTCGCGGAGACCCAGTACTTC. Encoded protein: CASSSGLAETQYF.

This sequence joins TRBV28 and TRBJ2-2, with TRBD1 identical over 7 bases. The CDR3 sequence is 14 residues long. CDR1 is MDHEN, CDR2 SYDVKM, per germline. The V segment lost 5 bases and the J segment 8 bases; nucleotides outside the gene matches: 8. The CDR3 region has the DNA TGTGCCAGCAGTAACTCAGGGGGAACAGGGGAGCTGTTTTTT. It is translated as CASSNSGGTGELFF.

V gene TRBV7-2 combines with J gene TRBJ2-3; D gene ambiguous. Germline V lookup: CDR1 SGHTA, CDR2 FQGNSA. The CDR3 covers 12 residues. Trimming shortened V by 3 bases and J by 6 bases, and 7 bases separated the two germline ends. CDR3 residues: CASSLKGDTQYF. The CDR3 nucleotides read TGTGCCAGCAGCTTGAAAGGGGATACGCAGTATTTT.

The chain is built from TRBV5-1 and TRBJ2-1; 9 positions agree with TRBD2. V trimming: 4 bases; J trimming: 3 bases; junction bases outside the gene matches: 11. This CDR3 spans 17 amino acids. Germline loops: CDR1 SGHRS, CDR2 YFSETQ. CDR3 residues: CASSLGIAGVLYNEQFF. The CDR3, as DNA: TGCGCCAGCAGCCTAGGGATAGCGGGGGTGCTCTACAATGAGCAGTTCTTC.

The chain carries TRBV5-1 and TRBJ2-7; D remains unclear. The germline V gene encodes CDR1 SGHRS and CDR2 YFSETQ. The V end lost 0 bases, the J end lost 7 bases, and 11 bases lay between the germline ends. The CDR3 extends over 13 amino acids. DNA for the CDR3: TGCGCCAGCAGCTTGGACCCGTCTATGGAGCAGTACTTC. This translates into CASSLDPSMEQYF.

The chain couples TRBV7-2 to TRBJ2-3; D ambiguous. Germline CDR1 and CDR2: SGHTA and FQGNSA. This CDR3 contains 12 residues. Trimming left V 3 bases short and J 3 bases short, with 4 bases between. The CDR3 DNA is TGTGCCAGCAGCTTGCCGACAGATACGCAGTATTTT. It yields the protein CASSLPTDTQYF.

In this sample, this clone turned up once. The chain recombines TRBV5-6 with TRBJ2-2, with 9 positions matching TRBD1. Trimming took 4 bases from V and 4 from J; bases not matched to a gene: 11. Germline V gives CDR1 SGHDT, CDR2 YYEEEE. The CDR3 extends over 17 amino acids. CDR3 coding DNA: TGTGCCAGCAGCCTTACAACAGGGGGCACGGGCACCGGGGAGCTGTTTTTT. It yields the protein CASSLTTGGTGTGELFF.

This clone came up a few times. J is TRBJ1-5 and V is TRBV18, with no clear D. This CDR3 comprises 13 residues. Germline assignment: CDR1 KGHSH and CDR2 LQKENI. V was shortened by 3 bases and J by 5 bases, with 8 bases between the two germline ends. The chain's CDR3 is CASSPDGHQPQHF. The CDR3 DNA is TGTGCCAGCTCACCGGACGGACATCAGCCCCAGCATTTT.

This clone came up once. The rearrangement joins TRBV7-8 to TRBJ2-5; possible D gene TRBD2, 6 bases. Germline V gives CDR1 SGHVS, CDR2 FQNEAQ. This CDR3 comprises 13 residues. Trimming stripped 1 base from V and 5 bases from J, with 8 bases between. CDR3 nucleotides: TGTGCCAGCAGCTTAGGCGGGGTTGAGACCCAGTACTTC. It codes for CASSLGGVETQYF.

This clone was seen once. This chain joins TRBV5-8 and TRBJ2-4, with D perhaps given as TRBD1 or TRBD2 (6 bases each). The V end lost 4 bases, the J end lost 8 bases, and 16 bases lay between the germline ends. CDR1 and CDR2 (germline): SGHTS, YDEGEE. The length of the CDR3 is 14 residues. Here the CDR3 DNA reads TGTGCCAGCAGCCGGGGGCAGTGGGTTTACATTCAGTACTTC. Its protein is CASSRGQWVYIQYF.

In nucleotides, the CDR3 is TGTGCCAGCAGTTTCTTGACCCCTGGCCTTCAAGAGACCCAGTACTTC. Its translation: CASSFLTPGLQETQYF. V usage is TRBV27 and J usage is TRBJ2-5; D remains unclear. Germline values: CDR1 MNHEY, CDR2 SMNVEV (reference sequence). With 3 bases removed from V and 2 bases from J, the gap between germline ends came to 16 bases. This CDR3 has 16 residues.